Listed below are T cell receptor beta chains from one sample, sequenced in a study of shared clonotypes between healthy human individuals. TCRdb keeps only in-frame clones here, not all; method: immunoSEQ multiplex PCR. The sample contains about 2.3 million clones, around 90% of which appear only once. The sample taken for sequencing was naive CD4+ T cells from PBMCs. The receptor set was obtained from a man between 18 and 35 years old in good health. Some clones in this sample may be carry-over from other donors' samples. Both conserved end residues are part of each CDR3. The order of the fields is V gene, clone size, D gene, J gene, CDR3 protein, CDR3 DNA. D genes are given only for firm matches. Part of the rows lack a size; the others show once, few, many or a class for expanded clones.

v_call: TRBV5-4
clone_size: NA
d_call: NA
j_call: TRBJ2-7
cdr3_aa: CASHKGTESYEQYF
cdr3_nt: TGTGCCAGCCATAAGGGTACAGAATCCTACGAGCAGTACTTC

v_call: TRBV5-1
clone_size: NA
d_call: TRBD2
j_call: TRBJ2-7
cdr3_aa: CASSLGPSGSSYEQYF
cdr3_nt: TGCGCCAGCAGCTTGGGCCCCAGCGGGAGCTCCTACGAGCAGTACTTC

v_call: TRBV5-3
clone_size: NA
d_call: NA
j_call: TRBJ1-4
cdr3_aa: CARSPIAGANEKLFF
cdr3_nt: TGTGCCAGAAGCCCGATCGCGGGGGCTAATGAAAAACTGTTTTTT

v_call: TRBV7-9
clone_size: once
d_call: TRBD1
j_call: TRBJ2-5
cdr3_aa: CASSITGGQETQYF
cdr3_nt: TGTGCCAGCAGCATCACAGGGGGCCAAGAGACCCAGTACTTC

v_call: TRBV6-5
clone_size: once
d_call: NA
j_call: TRBJ1-1
cdr3_aa: CASSYSTGYEAFF
cdr3_nt: TGTGCCAGCAGTTACTCGACCGGGTATGAAGCTTTCTTT

v_call: TRBV19
clone_size: NA
d_call: TRBD2
j_call: TRBJ2-7
cdr3_aa: CASSTLAGLSYEQYF
cdr3_nt: TGTGCCAGTAGTACACTAGCGGGGCTCTCCTACGAGCAGTACTTC

v_call: TRBV29-1
clone_size: NA
d_call: TRBD2
j_call: TRBJ2-2
cdr3_aa: CSVRGKREEPGELFF
cdr3_nt: TGCAGCGTAAGAGGAAAGCGGGAGGAGCCCGGGGAGCTGTTTTTT

v_call: TRBV6-1
clone_size: NA
d_call: NA
j_call: TRBJ2-2
cdr3_aa: CASRRTEFTGELFF
cdr3_nt: TGTGCCAGCAGGAGGACTGAATTCACCGGGGAGCTGTTTTTT

v_call: TRBV2
clone_size: few
d_call: NA
j_call: TRBJ2-2
cdr3_aa: CASTRNTGELFF
cdr3_nt: TGTGCCAGCACTCGAAACACCGGGGAGCTGTTTTTT

v_call: TRBV19
clone_size: NA
d_call: TRBD2
j_call: TRBJ2-1
cdr3_aa: CASRTSGRVHNEQFF
cdr3_nt: TGTGCCAGTAGAACTAGCGGGAGGGTTCACAATGAGCAGTTCTTC

v_call: TRBV7-9
clone_size: few
d_call: NA
j_call: TRBJ2-2
cdr3_aa: CASSLAPNTGELFF
cdr3_nt: TGTGCCAGCAGCTTAGCGCCGAACACCGGGGAGCTGTTTTTT

v_call: TRBV30
clone_size: NA
d_call: NA
j_call: TRBJ1-1
cdr3_aa: CAWRARWKVDTEAFF
cdr3_nt: TGTGCCTGGAGGGCCCGATGGAAAGTGGACACTGAAGCTTTCTTT

v_call: TRBV2
clone_size: NA
d_call: NA
j_call: TRBJ1-2
cdr3_aa: CASSEAGWGGGYTF
cdr3_nt: TGTGCCAGCAGTGAAGCGGGTTGGGGAGGAGGCTACACCTTC

v_call: TRBV7-3
clone_size: NA
d_call: NA
j_call: TRBJ2-2
cdr3_aa: CASSLGGTGELFF
cdr3_nt: TGTGCCAGCAGCTTGGGAGGAACCGGGGAGCTGTTTTTT

v_call: TRBV7-2
clone_size: once
d_call: TRBD1
j_call: TRBJ2-7
cdr3_aa: CASRRTGDRNEQYF
cdr3_nt: TGTGCCAGCAGGCGAACAGGGGACCGAAACGAGCAGTACTTC

v_call: TRBV7-9
clone_size: NA
d_call: TRBD1
j_call: TRBJ1-1
cdr3_aa: CASRPKIGQAGTEAFF
cdr3_nt: TGTGCCAGCAGACCGAAAATCGGACAGGCGGGCACTGAAGCTTTCTTT

v_call: TRBV5-5
clone_size: NA
d_call: NA
j_call: TRBJ2-3
cdr3_aa: CASSSKADTQYF
cdr3_nt: TGTGCCAGCAGCTCTAAGGCAGATACGCAGTATTTT

v_call: TRBV28
clone_size: NA
d_call: NA
j_call: TRBJ2-2
cdr3_aa: CASTRGYRDTGELFF
cdr3_nt: TGTGCCAGCACTAGGGGTTACCGGGACACCGGGGAGCTGTTTTTT

v_call: TRBV5-4
clone_size: NA
d_call: TRBD2
j_call: TRBJ2-2
cdr3_aa: CASSQEQIRSGVTGELFF
cdr3_nt: TGTGCCAGCAGCCAAGAACAGATTAGAAGCGGGGTCACCGGGGAGCTGTTTTTT

v_call: TRBV27
clone_size: NA
d_call: NA
j_call: TRBJ2-1
cdr3_aa: CASSKPQGMNNEQFF
cdr3_nt: TGTGCCAGCAGTAAACCCCAGGGGATGAACAATGAGCAGTTCTTC

v_call: TRBV5-5
clone_size: NA
d_call: NA
j_call: TRBJ1-5
cdr3_aa: CASSLDGTNQPQHF
cdr3_nt: TGTGCCAGCAGCTTGGACGGGACCAATCAGCCCCAGCATTTT

v_call: TRBV9
clone_size: NA
d_call: NA
j_call: TRBJ1-3
cdr3_aa: CASSVGSPRDTIYF
cdr3_nt: TGTGCCAGCAGCGTAGGCTCACCCCGGGACACCATATATTTT

v_call: TRBV23-1
clone_size: NA
d_call: NA
j_call: TRBJ1-5
cdr3_aa: CASSPPRGNQPQHF
cdr3_nt: TGCGCCAGCAGTCCCCCGCGAGGGAATCAGCCCCAGCATTTT

v_call: TRBV27
clone_size: NA
d_call: NA
j_call: TRBJ2-7
cdr3_aa: CASSFSPSYEQYF
cdr3_nt: TGTGCCAGCAGTTTTTCCCCCTCCTACGAGCAGTACTTC

v_call: TRBV30
clone_size: NA
d_call: TRBD1
j_call: TRBJ1-2
cdr3_aa: CAWSEDRAGYGYTF
cdr3_nt: TGTGCCTGGAGCGAAGACAGGGCTGGATATGGCTACACCTTC

v_call: TRBV9
clone_size: NA
d_call: TRBD1
j_call: TRBJ2-2
cdr3_aa: CASSVGQQAGELFF
cdr3_nt: TGTGCCAGCAGCGTGGGACAGCAGGCCGGGGAGCTGTTTTTT

v_call: TRBV5-1
clone_size: NA
d_call: NA
j_call: TRBJ2-3
cdr3_aa: CASSYESTDTQYF
cdr3_nt: TGCGCCAGCAGCTACGAGAGCACAGATACGCAGTATTTT

v_call: TRBV28
clone_size: NA
d_call: NA
j_call: TRBJ1-2
cdr3_aa: CASSRQNYGYTF
cdr3_nt: TGTGCCAGCAGTAGACAGAACTATGGCTACACCTTC

v_call: TRBV5-4
clone_size: NA
d_call: TRBD2
j_call: TRBJ2-7
cdr3_aa: CASSYGTSGAYEQYF
cdr3_nt: TGTGCCAGCAGCTACGGGACTAGCGGGGCCTACGAGCAGTACTTC

v_call: TRBV28
clone_size: NA
d_call: TRBD1
j_call: TRBJ2-1
cdr3_aa: CASSPRGQGAVDEQFF
cdr3_nt: TGTGCCAGCAGTCCCCGGGGGCAGGGGGCGGTCGATGAGCAGTTCTTC

v_call: TRBV5-4
clone_size: NA
d_call: TRBD2
j_call: TRBJ2-7
cdr3_aa: CASSYPGLAGNEQYF
cdr3_nt: TGTGCCAGCAGCTACCCGGGACTAGCGGGAAACGAGCAGTACTTC

v_call: TRBV7-3
clone_size: NA
d_call: NA
j_call: TRBJ2-7
cdr3_aa: CASSLIGGSPLRGEQYF
cdr3_nt: TGTGCCAGCAGCTTGATTGGGGGAAGCCCTTTGCGGGGCGAGCAGTACTTC

v_call: TRBV10-3
clone_size: few
d_call: NA
j_call: TRBJ1-1
cdr3_aa: CAIRENTEAFF
cdr3_nt: TGTGCCATCAGGGAGAACACTGAAGCTTTCTTT

v_call: TRBV19
clone_size: NA
d_call: TRBD2
j_call: TRBJ2-1
cdr3_aa: CASSPYASGSYNEQFF
cdr3_nt: TGTGCCAGTAGTCCCTACGCCAGCGGGAGTTACAATGAGCAGTTCTTC

v_call: TRBV5-1
clone_size: few
d_call: TRBD1
j_call: TRBJ1-1
cdr3_aa: CASRGTVEAFF
cdr3_nt: TGCGCCAGCAGGGGGACAGTAGAAGCTTTCTTT

v_call: TRBV27
clone_size: NA
d_call: NA
j_call: TRBJ2-3
cdr3_aa: CASRRLVPTDTQYF
cdr3_nt: TGTGCCAGCAGACGACTAGTCCCCACAGATACGCAGTATTTT

v_call: TRBV19
clone_size: NA
d_call: NA
j_call: TRBJ2-5
cdr3_aa: CASRRVGTGETQYF
cdr3_nt: TGTGCCAGCCGCCGAGTCGGGACTGGGGAGACCCAGTACTTC

v_call: TRBV19
clone_size: NA
d_call: NA
j_call: TRBJ1-1
cdr3_aa: CASGAIQARNTEAFF
cdr3_nt: TGTGCCAGTGGGGCGATCCAGGCCCGTAACACTGAAGCTTTCTTT

v_call: TRBV4-3
clone_size: NA
d_call: NA
j_call: TRBJ2-7
cdr3_aa: CASSLLALSGEQYF
cdr3_nt: TGCGCCAGCAGCCTCCTAGCCCTCTCGGGCGAGCAGTACTTC

v_call: TRBV28
clone_size: once
d_call: TRBD1
j_call: TRBJ2-7
cdr3_aa: CASRIGTGPYEQYF
cdr3_nt: TGTGCCAGCAGAATTGGGACAGGGCCCTACGAGCAGTACTTC

v_call: TRBV9
clone_size: NA
d_call: NA
j_call: TRBJ2-3
cdr3_aa: CASSVEGKTNTQYF
cdr3_nt: TGTGCCAGCAGCGTAGAGGGCAAAACAAATACGCAGTATTTT

v_call: TRBV9
clone_size: NA
d_call: TRBD2
j_call: TRBJ2-3
cdr3_aa: CASSATALAGGWTDTQYF
cdr3_nt: TGTGCCAGCAGCGCAACTGCACTAGCGGGAGGTTGGACAGATACGCAGTATTTT